This T cell receptor (beta chain) came from a study of blood T cell repertoires in COVID-19. Overall study: T cells, B-cell-depleted T cells, or PBMCs provided the cDNA or gDNA that served as material.

A single count supports this clone. Looked up from germline, CDR1 is SNHLY and CDR2 is FYNNEI. The length of the CDR3 is 15 residues. V lost 6 bases and J lost 1, with 15 bases in between. The method was immunoSEQ multiplex PCR; TCRdb's version includes in-frame clones alone and lacks a portion of them. The top ten hold 10% to 15% of the sample, which has approximately 240,000 clones, nearly 90% seen once. V and J are TRBV2 and TRBJ1-1; possible D gene TRBD1, 6 bases. The sequence was obtained from a woman aged 18-29 years who had recovered from COVID-19. The specimen was peripheral blood. The CDR3 DNA is TGTGCCAGCAGACCTATACAGGGCGGGAACACTGAAGCTTTCTTT. Translation: CASRPIQGGNTEAFF.